This TCR beta chain was sequenced in a study of graft-versus-host responses after intestinal transplantation. Study-level information: Transplant types were multivisceral, liver-intestinal, or isolated intestinal. General observations from the study: Declines in HvG clones occurring early post-transplant were associated with peak circulating GvH clone levels.

Notes on this clone: Its antigen remains unknown.

TCRdb's copy holds only in-frame clones and misses some; the assay was immunoSEQ multiplex PCR. The profile shows approximately 77,000 clones, roughly 89% of them singletons. The sequence was obtained from a human donor who received an intestinal transplant. Sequences were derived from unstimulated CD4+ T cells sorted from spleen or lymph node cells, sampled before intestinal transplant.

CDR3 residues: CASSKDERGYEQYF. In DNA, the CDR3 is TGTGCCAGCAGTAAAGATGAGCGGGGTTACGAGCAGTACTTC. The genes are TRBV27 and TRBJ2-7; 7 bases match TRBD2. The CDR3 length is 14 residues. Per the germline V gene, CDR1 is MNHEY and CDR2 is SMNVEV (reference sequence). J lost 4 bases, V lost 5 bases, and 8 bases had no gene match.